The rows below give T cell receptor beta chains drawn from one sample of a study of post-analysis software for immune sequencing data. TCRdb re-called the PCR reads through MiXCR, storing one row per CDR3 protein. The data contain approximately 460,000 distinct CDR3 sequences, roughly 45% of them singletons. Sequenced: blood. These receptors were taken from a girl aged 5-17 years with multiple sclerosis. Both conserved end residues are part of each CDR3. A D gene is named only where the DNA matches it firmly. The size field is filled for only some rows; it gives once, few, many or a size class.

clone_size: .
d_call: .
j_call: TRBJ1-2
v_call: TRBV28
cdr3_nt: TGTGCCAGCAGGCCCTCGGGACATAACTATGGCTACACCTTC
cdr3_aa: CASRPSGHNYGYTF

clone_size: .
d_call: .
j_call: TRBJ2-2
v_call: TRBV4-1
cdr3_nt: TGCGCCAGCAGCCAAGTCCAGGGCGGCACCGGGGAGCTGTTTTTT
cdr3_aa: CASSQVQGGTGELFF

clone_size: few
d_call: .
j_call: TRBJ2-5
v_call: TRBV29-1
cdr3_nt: TGCAGCGTTGTCCGGGGGTTGGTACCAGAGACCCAGTACTTC
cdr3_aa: CSVVRGLVPETQYF

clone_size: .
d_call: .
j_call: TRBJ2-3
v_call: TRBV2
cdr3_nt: TGTGCCAGCAGTGAAGTCTCGGCGGGGCCTAGCACAGATACGCAGTATTTT
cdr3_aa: CASSEVSAGPSTDTQYF

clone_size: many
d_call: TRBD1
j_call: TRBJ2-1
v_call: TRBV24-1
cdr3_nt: TGTGCCACCGGACTGACAGGGAGCAATGAGCAGTTCTTC
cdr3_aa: CATGLTGSNEQFF

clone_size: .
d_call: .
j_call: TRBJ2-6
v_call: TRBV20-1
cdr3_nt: TGCAGTGGCAGAAGCAGGGGAATGAGCTCTGGGGCCAACGTCCTGACTTTC
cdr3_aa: CSGRSRGMSSGANVLTF

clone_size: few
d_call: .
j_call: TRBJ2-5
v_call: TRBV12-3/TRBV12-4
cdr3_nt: TGTGCCAGCAGCCTCGTAGCTCGAGAGACCCAGTACTTC
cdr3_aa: CASSLVARETQYF

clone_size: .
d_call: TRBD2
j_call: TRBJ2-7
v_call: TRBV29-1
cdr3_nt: TGCAGCGTTGTACCCGGACTAGCCCGTCGGGAGCAGTACTTC
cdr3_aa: CSVVPGLARREQYF

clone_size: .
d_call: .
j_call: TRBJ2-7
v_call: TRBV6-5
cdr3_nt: TGTGCCAGCAGCCGTAGCGGTCGCGAGCAGTACTTC
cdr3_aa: CASSRSGREQYF

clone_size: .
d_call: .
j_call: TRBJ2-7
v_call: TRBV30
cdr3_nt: TGTGCCTGGAGGAGGGGGAGCTACGAGCAGTACTTC
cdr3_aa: CAWRRGSYEQYF

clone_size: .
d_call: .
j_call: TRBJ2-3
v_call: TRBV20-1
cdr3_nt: TGCAGTGCTCAAGGGGGGTGGGTTAGCACAGATACGCAGTATTTT
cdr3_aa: CSAQGGWVSTDTQYF

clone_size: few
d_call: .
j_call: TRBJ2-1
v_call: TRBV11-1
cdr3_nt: TGTGCCAGCAGCTTATCTAGGGACGACTACAATGAGCAGTTCTTC
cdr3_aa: CASSLSRDDYNEQFF

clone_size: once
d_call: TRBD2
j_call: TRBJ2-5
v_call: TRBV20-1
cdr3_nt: TGCAGTGCTGCCTTAGGGACTAGCGCACGTTTCCGGGAGACCCAGTACTTC
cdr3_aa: CSAALGTSARFRETQYF

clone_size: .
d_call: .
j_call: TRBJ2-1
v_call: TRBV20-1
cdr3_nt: TGCAGTGCTAGAGGGGAGAGCACCCCCTACAATGAGCAGTTCTTC
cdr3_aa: CSARGESTPYNEQFF

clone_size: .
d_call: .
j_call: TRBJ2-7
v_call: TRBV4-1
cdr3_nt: TGCGCCAGCAGTCAAGTTCGGGCTCTTGAGAGCTCCTACGAGCAGTACTTC
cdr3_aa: CASSQVRALESSYEQYF

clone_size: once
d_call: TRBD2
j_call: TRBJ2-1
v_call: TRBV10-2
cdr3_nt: TGCGCCAGCAGTGATTCACTAGCGAAACCTGGGGATGAGCAGTTCTTC
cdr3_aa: CASSDSLAKPGDEQFF

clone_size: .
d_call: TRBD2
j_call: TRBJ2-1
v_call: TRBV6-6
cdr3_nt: TGTGCCAGCAGCGGTAGCGGGCGAGCTGGGGATGAGCAGTTCTTC
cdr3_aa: CASSGSGRAGDEQFF